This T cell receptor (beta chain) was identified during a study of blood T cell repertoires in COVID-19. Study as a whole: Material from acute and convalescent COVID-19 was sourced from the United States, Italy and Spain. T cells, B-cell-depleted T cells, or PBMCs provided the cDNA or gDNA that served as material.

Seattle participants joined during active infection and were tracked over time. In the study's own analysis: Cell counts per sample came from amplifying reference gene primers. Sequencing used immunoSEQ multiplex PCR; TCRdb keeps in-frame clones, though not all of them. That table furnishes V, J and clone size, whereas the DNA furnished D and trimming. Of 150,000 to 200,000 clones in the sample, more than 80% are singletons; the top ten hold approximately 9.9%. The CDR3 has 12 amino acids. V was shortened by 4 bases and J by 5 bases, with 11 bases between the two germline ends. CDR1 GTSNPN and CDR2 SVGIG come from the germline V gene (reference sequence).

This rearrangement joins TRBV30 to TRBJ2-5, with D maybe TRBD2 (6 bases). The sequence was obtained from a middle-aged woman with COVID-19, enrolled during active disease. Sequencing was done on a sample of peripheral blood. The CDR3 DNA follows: TGTGCCTGGAAGCCACGGGGGGAGACCCAGTACTTC. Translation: CAWKPRGETQYF.